This TCR beta chain was identified in a study of CD8 T cells in Susac syndrome. Blood CD8+ and CD4+ T cells underwent high-throughput TCR beta sequencing. Stable or active relapsing-remitting multiple sclerosis, untreated and meeting revised McDonald criteria, defined the controls. The RNA input was roughly 0.45 to 1 ug, and it was reverse transcribed with random hexamers. MiXCR, applied by TCRdb to the immunoSEQ multiplex PCR reads, yields one record per CDR3 protein. The table has approximately 150,000 distinct CDR3 sequences, 94% seen once; the top ten hold about 0.086%. The CDR3 consists of 13 residues. CDR1 and CDR2 from the germline V gene are SQVTM and ANQGSEA. V lost 6 bases and J lost 8, with 16 bases in between.

This chain joins TRBV29-1 and TRBJ1-4; D ambiguous. The sample was CD4+ T cells from PBMCs. The sequence was obtained from a human donor with multiple sclerosis. CDR3 bases: TGCAGCGTGGCTCGAAGTGAGAGCGAAAAACTGTTTTTT. It translates to CSVARSESEKLFF.